Given below is one T cell receptor beta chain in context. The V gene's germline CDR1 is KGHDR and CDR2 SFDVKD. V shed 4 bases, J shed 4 bases, and the junction held 9 bases outside the gene matches. This CDR3 contains 16 residues. The entry originates in a study of blood T cell repertoires in COVID-19. TCRdb keeps only in-frame clones here, not all; method: immunoSEQ multiplex PCR. Counted here are a few hundred thousand clones, around nine tenths occurring once; the ten biggest clones make up under 2.5%. Material: PBMCs or T cells enriched from blood (not recorded which). The chain is built from TRBV24-1 and TRBJ1-5; TRBD1 agrees at 7 bases. This TCR was recovered from a woman aged 55-70 years who had recovered from COVID-19. The CDR3 DNA reads TGTGCCACCAGTGACCTACAGGGGAATTGGAATCAGCCCCAGCATTTT. Amino acid sequence: CATSDLQGNWNQPQHF.